This T cell receptor (beta chain) was found in a study of CD8 T cells in ankylosing spondylitis. Overall study results and limits: The study identified a TCR beta motif of roughly eight highly homologous variants that appeared characteristic of ankylosing spondylitis blood. The clones that were linked to disease were reported to be significantly enriched in matched synovial fluid samples from ankylosing spondylitis patients. Clones linked with disease were CD8+ and fairly uncommon in the peripheral blood.

Only a few counts were recorded for this clonotype. Antigen: not known. MiXCR, run by TCRdb on the 5' RACE reads, gives a single entry per CDR3 protein. The sample has about 840,000 distinct CDR3 sequences, about 10% seen once. Per the germline V gene, CDR1 is SNHLY and CDR2 is FYNNEI. V lost 6 bases, J lost 11 bases, and 9 bases stayed unmatched. This CDR3 contains 14 residues. The sample taken for sequencing was blood, either unsorted or a sorted T cell fraction (not recorded which). This sequence was found in a male donor with ankylosing spondylitis. The chain combines TRBV2 with TRBJ1-6; 8 bases map to TRBD1. CDR3 region: CASRETGGGAPLHF. CDR3 DNA sequence: TGTGCCAGCAGAGAAACAGGGGGGGGAGCACCCCTCCACTTT. Filled out from reference TRBV2 and TRBJ1-6, the complete variable domain reads EPEVTQTPSHQVTQMGQEVILRCVPISNHLYFYWYRQILGQKVEFLVSFYNNEISEKSEIFDDQFSVERPDGSNFTLKIRSTKLEDSAMYFCASRETGGGAPLHFGNGTRLTVT.